The 13 T cell receptor beta chains given below trace back to one sample, sequenced in a study of T cell repertoires and HLA-DP antigens (dated by TCRdb to the late 2010s). After about 14 days of expansion, cultured CD4+ cells were restimulated for 24 h with HeLa cells expressing the same allogeneic DPB1. To act as antigen-presenting cells, HeLa stimulator cells were retrovirally transduced with HLA-DPA1/DPB1, HLA-DM, invariant chain and CD80. The library came from the immunoSEQ multiplex PCR assay. TCRdb provides this immuneACCESS table in a form limited to in-frame rearrangements. Some clones are lacking; in checked studies, under half of them reflect an unresolved V gene, and why the rest are absent is not known. The sample yields under 3,000 clones; over 55% were counted once. The ten largest clones take up about 50% of the sample. What was sequenced was CD137- CD4+ T cells from cultured PBMCs. These receptors originate from a man in his sixties in good health and CMV-seronegative.

This chain links TRBV6-1 with TRBJ2-7; D could derive from TRBD1 or TRBD2 (5 bases each). The CDR3 extends over 13 amino acids. Trimming removed 4 bases from V and 6 bases from J, with 13 bases in between. The V gene's germline CDR1 is MNHNS and CDR2 SASEGT. CDR3 coding DNA: TGTGCCAGCAGTGCCGACGGGACGAGCGAGCAGTACGTC. Translation: CASSADGTSEQYV.

This chain uses TRBV7-2 with TRBJ1-4, with D possibly matching TRBD1 (5 bases). The CDR3 has 14 residues. Deletions cut 1 base from V and 3 bases from J, with 6 bases between. Germline-derived CDR1 and CDR2 are SGHTA and FQGNSA. The CDR3 loop is CASSLGGANEKLFF. CDR3 DNA sequence: TGTGCCAGCAGCTTAGGGGGGGCTAATGAAAAACTGTTTTTT.

The genes are TRBV19 and TRBJ1-6; 8 bases are a match to TRBD1. Germline CDR1 is LNHDA and CDR2 is SQIVND (reference sequence). Trimming took 4 bases from V and 9 from J; bases not matched to a gene: 5. CDR3 size: 14 residues. The CDR3 nucleotides read TGTGCCAGTAGTAACCAGGGGGCTCGTTCACCCCTCCACTTT. It translates to CASSNQGARSPLHF.

The chain combines TRBV10-3 with TRBJ2-3, with D perhaps assigned TRBD1 or TRBD2 (5 bases each). Trimming took 0 bases from V and 1 from J, leaving 8 bases between them. CDR3 length: 15 residues. The V gene's germline CDR1 is ENHRY and CDR2 SYGVKD. CDR3 loop: CAISESRDGTDTQYF. In DNA form, the CDR3 reads TGTGCCATCAGTGAGTCCCGGGACGGCACAGATACGCAGTATTTT.

This clone is termed medium-sized. The rearrangement joins TRBV4-3 to TRBJ1-3; D perhaps matches TRBD1 (6 bases). This CDR3 has 14 amino acids. V was cut by 4 bases and J by 2 bases, with 9 bases left in between. Germline-derived CDR1 and CDR2 are LGHNA and YSLEER. CDR3 sequence (DNA): TGCGCCAGCAGCCTACAGGGAGCTGGAAACACCATATATTTT. Translating gives CASSLQGAGNTIYF.

The gene calls are TRBV7-4 and TRBJ2-3; D tentatively fits TRBD1 or TRBD2 (6 bases each). This CDR3 comprises 16 residues. CDR1 and CDR2 from the germline V gene are SGHVT and SQSDAQ. V was trimmed by 2 bases and J by 1 base, leaving 13 bases between them. The CDR3 loop reads CASSLTGGVGTDTQYF. The CDR3 coding sequence is TGTGCCAGCAGCTTAACCGGGGGCGTAGGCACAGATACGCAGTATTTT.

The chain is built from TRBV6-6 and TRBJ1-6; D is possibly TRBD1 (6 bases). Germline CDR1 is MNHNY and CDR2 is SVGAGI (reference sequence). The V end was cut by 5 bases, the J end by 10 bases, with 18 bases between. CDR3 length: 15 amino acids. CDR3 protein: CASSVLQGLDSPLHF. The CDR3 nucleotides are TGTGCCAGCAGTGTCCTACAGGGATTGGACTCACCCCTCCACTTT.

The chain carries TRBV7-2 and TRBJ1-1, with 9 nucleotides matching TRBD1. The CDR3 spans 15 residues. Germline CDR1 and CDR2: SGHTA and FQGNSA. Trimming removed 4 bases from V and 1 base from J; junction bases left unmatched: 4. The CDR3 spells CASSWGTGRNTEAFF. Written as DNA, the CDR3 is TGTGCCAGCAGCTGGGGGACAGGGCGGAACACTGAAGCTTTCTTT.

J is TRBJ2-5 and V is TRBV5-1; D remains ambiguous. This CDR3 is built from 13 residues. Per the germline V gene, CDR1 is SGHRS and CDR2 is YFSETQ. Deletions cut 7 bases from V and 5 bases from J, with 15 bases between. The CDR3 DNA sequence: TGCGCCAGCTCCCTCTTGACCGGGGAGACCCAGTACTTC. Translating it yields CASSLLTGETQYF. Complete variable domain (other parts from reference TRBV5-1 and TRBJ2-5): KAGVTQTPRYLIKTRGQQVTLSCSPISGHRSVSWYQQTPGQGLQFLFEYFSETQRNKGNFPGRFSGRQFSNSRSEMNVSTLELGDSALYLCASSLLTGETQYFGPGTRLLVL.

This clone is deemed large (0.1 to 1%). The chain employs TRBV11-2 and TRBJ1-6, with unresolved D. The CDR3 has 15 residues. V lost 4 bases, J lost 14 bases, and 21 bases lay in between. Germline V gene data show CDR1 as SGHAT and CDR2 as FQNNGV. Written as DNA, the CDR3 is TGTGCCAGCAGCTCCCTTGAGATACAGTTTCCCGCCCTCCACTTT. Protein sequence: CASSSLEIQFPALHF.

The chain joins TRBV19 to TRBJ1-1; no reliable D call. The CDR3 runs 12 residues. V shed 5 bases and J shed 7 bases, with 11 bases lying between them. CDR1 and CDR2 (germline): LNHDA, SQIVND (reference sequence). In DNA, the CDR3 is TGTGCCAGTAGTTCGACTGGGATTGAAGCTTTCTTT. Its translation is CASSSTGIEAFF.

By sample fraction, this clone is medium-sized. The chain employs TRBV11-2 and TRBJ1-2; TRBD1 matches at 7 bases. Germline V gives CDR1 SGHAT, CDR2 FQNNGV. Losses at the gene ends were 1 base for V and 2 bases for J; bases not matched to a gene: 4. This CDR3 has 15 amino acids. CDR3 coding DNA: TGTGCCAGCAGCTTAGGCAGGGGGTGGAACTATGGCTACACCTTC. This encodes CASSLGRGWNYGYTF. Full variable domain (remainder filled in from reference TRBV11-2 and TRBJ1-2): EAGVAQSPRYKIIEKRQSVAFWCNPISGHATLYWYQQILGQGPKLLIQFQNNGVVDDSQLPKDRFSAERLKGVDSTLKIQPAKLEDSAVYLCASSLGRGWNYGYTFGSGTRLTVV.

The chain carries TRBV9 and TRBJ1-2, with D tentatively TRBD1 (5 bases). Germline V gives CDR1 SGDLS, CDR2 YYNGEE. The CDR3 loop spans 13 amino acids. With 0 bases removed from V and 8 bases from J, the gap between germline ends came to 11 bases. Here the CDR3 reads CASSVEGVRGYTF. The CDR3 region has the DNA TGTGCCAGCAGCGTAGAAGGGGTAAGAGGCTACACCTTC.